This TCR beta chain was recovered during a study of blood T cell repertoires in COVID-19 (dated by TCRdb to about 2020). Notes on the research overall: The collaborator samples originated in the United States, Italy and Spain and spanned the acute and convalescent phases of COVID-19. The material from the prospective study consisted of cDNA or gDNA derived from T cells, B-cell-depleted T cells, or PBMCs. Deeply sampled blood TCRbeta repertoires from subjects exposed to, actively infected with, or recovered from COVID-19 were included in the dataset. The repertoires were released in a freely available public database meant as a resource for research on the immune response to SARS-CoV-2. The samples were drawn from two sources: the first 160 participants of the ongoing ImmuneRACE study, and 950 to 1,500 subjects contributed by 6 global collaborators. Sample metadata almost always included a de-identified subject ID, COVID-19 status, age in years and sex. Where HLA class I and class II types were available, the types were taken from metadata supplied by the sample provider, not from assay-based typing.

For CDR1 and CDR2, the germline V gene (reference sequence) lists SEHNR and FQNEAQ. The CDR3 contains 14 residues, cysteine and phenylalanine counted. The DNA shown is the 42-base CDR3, in frame from base 1. V was cut back by 7 bases and J by 8 bases, leaving a gap of 20 bases between them. TCRbeta CDR3 regions were amplified from genomic DNA by means of the immunoSEQ Assay, a bias-controlled multiplex PCR. For the original study's pipeline: The number of nucleated cells in each sample was estimated by amplification of reference gene primers within the assay. To quantify the absolute abundance of each unique TCRbeta CDR3 rearrangement, sequence reads were collapsed and filtered. For each sample, productive Simpson clonality was calculated by taking the square root of Simpson's diversity index across productive rearrangements. The table was pulled from immuneACCESS by TCRdb, which kept in-frame rearrangements only. Such tables lose some clones; where checked, under half of the loss comes from unresolved V genes, and the rest has no known cause. V, J and clone size derive from that table, while D and trimming were established from the DNA sequence. The sample table records about 480,000 clones; about 91% of these occur just once. The top ten constitute over 9.5% of the sample.

Points on this clone: This receptor's antigen is unknown. Base qualities are not provided; no much larger clone lies one nucleotide away.

In Seattle, one collaborating source enrolled patients while the infection was active and tracked those patients longitudinally over the course of disease. Whole blood was collected in K2EDTA tubes by collaborating institutions according to the institutions' own protocols. For TCRbeta analysis, collaborators shipped samples in one of three forms: frozen whole blood, isolated PBMCs, or DNA extracted from either of those sample types. The investigation overall reported the following: Clinical and demographic metadata were provided uncurated, with the amount varying by source and participant.

This sequence was found in a woman in her fifties or sixties with COVID-19, enrolled during active disease. The sequenced sample was peripheral blood. The rearrangement combines TRBV7-9 with TRBJ1-2, with a tentative D gene TRBD1 over 6 matching bases. The CDR3: CASTAPGGPGGYTF. The DNA is as follows: TGTGCCAGCACCGCTCCGGGGGGGCCCGGGGGCTACACCTTC.